The sequence of this TCR beta chain was determined in a study of cytomegalovirus exposure and HLA in healthy donors. Study-wide results and limits: The number of N-insertions in an Asian-associated ancestry cluster was reportedly below the approximately 690-donor mean in a later analysis. Several of the most significant clusters were apparently associated with common viral pathogens in a later analysis.

This clone has only one observation. Antigen: not known. Healthy people donating bone marrow made up the donors. Whereas donors were nominally healthy upon sampling, unrecorded immune exposures were probable. PCR was performed using 60 Vbeta and 13 Jbeta primers. Sequencing was performed with immunoSEQ multiplex PCR; in TCRdb, only in-frame clones are kept and a portion is missing. The sample has 100,000 to 150,000 clones; approximately 78% are singletons. The V gene's germline CDR1 is LNHNV and CDR2 YYDKDF (reference sequence). V gave up 1 base and J gave up 0 bases, with 10 bases separating them. This CDR3 has 17 amino acids.

This TCR was recovered from a woman aged 40 to 49 in good health and CMV-seropositive. The V and J genes are TRBV15 and TRBJ2-6; D unclear. The sample consisted of PBMCs. CDR3 DNA sequence: TGTGCCACCAGCAGAGGAGGAGCCGACTCTGGGGCCAACGTCCTGACTTTC. It encodes CATSRGGADSGANVLTF.